The TCR beta chain described here comes from a study of T cells in narcolepsy (dated by TCRdb to 2016 to 2019). At the level of the whole study: The study enrolled patients with narcolepsy type 1 or type 2 (NT1, NT2) together with healthy control donors. To look for autoreactive T cells in narcolepsy patients that target self-antigens of hypocretin neurons (hypocretin, TRIB2), the study used TCR Vbeta sequencing to follow clonotypes in blood and CSF.

The method behind the library was the immunoSEQ multiplex PCR assay. TCRdb took over this immuneACCESS table, retaining in-frame rearrangements with V and J assigned. Such tables are incomplete; in checked studies, under half of the missing clones stem from an unresolved V gene, and the remainder is unexplained. The table for this sample lists some 34,000 clones; roughly 88% of them were counted only once. The top ten constitute under 1.5% of the sample. Concerning this clone itself: This clone's antigen is unknown. Base qualities are missing; no much larger clone stands one base away.

General findings and caveats noted by the study authors: Certain blood memory CD4+ repertoires from patients and controls had no sequences that matched autoreactive T cell clones. Numbers of sequenced blood memory CD4+ clonotypes were comparable, with averages of some 40,000 in patients and fewer than 35,000 in controls. Plots that compared CSF and blood CD4+ T cell clonotypes from the same patient highlighted HCRT-specific and TRIB2-specific autoreactive clonotypes. According to the report, autoreactive clonotypes were detected serially in the blood of the same patients and of different patients, but not in healthy controls.

Memory CD4+ T cells were sorted ex vivo from peripheral blood of narcolepsy patients and healthy controls for TCR Vbeta sequencing. CDR3 length: 16 amino acids, cysteine to phenylalanine. Only the CDR3 region is kept as DNA, spanning 48 bases read in frame from base 1. Per the germline V gene (reference sequence), MNHEY is the CDR1 and SMNVEV is the CDR2. Germline trimming: 2 bases from V, 3 bases from J; junction bases outside gene matches: 6. Sequenced: CD45RA- memory CD4+ T cells from PBMCs. The meaning of the sample's cell subset or site label: memory T cells sorted ex vivo from peripheral blood. The sequence derives from a human donor with narcolepsy. Recombination linked TRBV27 to TRBJ2-1; 8 central bases correspond to TRBD2. The nucleotides are TGTGCCAGCAGTTTAATCTCGGGACTAGGCTACAATGAGCAGTTCTTC. This codes for CASSLISGLGYNEQFF.